The 10 T cell receptor beta chains reported below all come from one sample, sequenced in a study of T cell responses to AZD1222 COVID-19 vaccine. Profiled with immunoSEQ multiplex PCR; TCRdb holds only in-frame clones, not every one. The sample records approximately 120,000 clones, approximately 80% being singletons. Here the sequenced sample was peripheral blood, taken 28 days after the second AZD1222 dose. Every receptor here comes from an adult who received the AZD1222 COVID-19 vaccine.

The chain recombines TRBV27 with TRBJ1-1; a possible D gene is TRBD1 (6 bases). Per germline, CDR1 MNHEY and CDR2 SMNVEV (reference sequence). The CDR3 is 14 residues long. Trimming took 7 bases from V and 3 from J, leaving 15 bases between them. The CDR3 nucleotides read TGTGCCAGCAACCCTCGAACAGGGTACACTGAAGCTTTCTTT. It encodes CASNPRTGYTEAFF.

This chain joins TRBV5-5 and TRBJ2-3; D is possibly TRBD1 (6 bases). Germline V gene lookup returns CDR1 SGHKS and CDR2 YYEKEE (reference sequence). V lost 3 bases to trimming and J lost 0 bases, with 11 bases between them. The CDR3 spans 15 residues. The CDR3 sequence is CASSSPRGSTDTQYF. In DNA, the CDR3 is TGTGCCAGCAGCTCCCCGAGGGGGAGCACAGATACGCAGTATTTT.

This chain joins TRBV28 and TRBJ2-3; 13 bases are a match to TRBD2. The CDR3 runs to 16 residues. Trimming took 5 bases from V and 6 from J; bases not matched to a gene: 8. Germline values: CDR1 MDHEN, CDR2 SYDVKM. CDR3 DNA sequence: TGTGCCAGCAGTCGTGGGGGACTAGCGGGGCGGGATACGCAGTATTTT. Translating gives CASSRGGLAGRDTQYF.

The chain couples TRBV3-1 (or the pseudogene TRBV3-2) to TRBJ1-4; D remains ambiguous. The germline gives CDR1 LGHDT, CDR2 YNNKEL (reference sequence). The CDR3 contains 13 residues. Trimming took off 1 base at V and 13 bases at J, with 13 bases between the two ends. CDR3 DNA: TGTGCCAGCAGCCAAGGCAGGAGGTTATCACTGTTTTTT. Protein: CASSQGRRLSLFF.

The chain links TRBV18 to TRBJ1-6; 8 bases fit TRBD1. Trimming at V came to 4 bases and at J to 10 bases, leaving 12 bases not matched to a gene. Germline CDR1 is KGHSH and CDR2 is LQKENI. This CDR3 has 16 amino acids. The chain's CDR3 is CASSQTTGEGGSPLHF. In DNA, the CDR3 is TGTGCCAGCTCACAAACGACAGGGGAAGGAGGATCACCCCTCCACTTT.

The J gene is TRBJ2-3, the V gene TRBV14; a weak D match, TRBD2 (5 bases). V shed 4 bases and J shed 4 bases, with 15 bases lying between them. Germline V gives CDR1 SGHDN, CDR2 FVKESK. This CDR3 contains 15 residues. This CDR3 is CASSPSGRVPDTQYF. Here the CDR3 DNA reads TGTGCCAGCAGCCCGAGCGGCAGAGTCCCAGATACGCAGTATTTT.

The V gene is TRBV5-1, the J gene TRBJ2-7, with TRBD2 as a possible D gene (6 bases). CDR1 is SGHRS, CDR2 YFSETQ, per germline. This CDR3 has 14 amino acids. Trimming shortened V by 0 bases and J by 4 bases, and 11 bases separated the two germline ends. CDR3 nucleotide sequence: TGCGCCAGCAGCTTGGTAGGGACTCTATACGAGCAGTACTTC. Its protein product is CASSLVGTLYEQYF.

This chain links TRBV10-3 with TRBJ1-2; 7 positions agree with TRBD1. Trimming removed 5 bases from V and 3 bases from J; junction bases left unmatched: 12. This CDR3 comprises 16 residues. The germline V gene encodes CDR1 ENHRY and CDR2 SYGVKD. CDR3 in DNA: TGTGCCATCAGTTACAAAGACAGGGCTACCTACTATGGCTACACCTTC. Its translation is CAISYKDRATYYGYTF.

The V gene is TRBV3-1 (or the pseudogene TRBV3-2), the J gene TRBJ1-2; D perhaps matches TRBD1 (5 bases). Trimming removed 1 base at V and 7 bases at J, with 10 bases between. The CDR3 spans 13 residues. Per the germline V gene, CDR1 is LGHDT and CDR2 is YNNKEL (reference sequence). The chain's CDR3 is CASSQGGTGGYTF. The CDR3 DNA follows: TGTGCCAGCAGCCAAGGAGGGACGGGTGGCTACACCTTC.

The chain combines TRBV18 with TRBJ1-4; 12 bases agree with TRBD1. Germline CDR1 is KGHSH and CDR2 is LQKENI. V was pared by 3 bases and J by 8 bases, with 7 bases of the junction left unmatched. CDR3 length equals 16 residues. In DNA form, the CDR3 reads TGTGCCAGCTCACCTCCCGGGACAGGGGGCTCAGAAAAACTGTTTTTT. Protein: CASSPPGTGGSEKLFF.